Below are 26 T cell receptor beta chains sequenced from a single sample in a study of human T cells and chemical hapten exposure. From the RACE reads, TCRdb called clonotypes with MiXCR, one entry per CDR3 protein. The repertoire consists of some 400,000 distinct CDR3 sequences, with about 4.8% occurring once and the leading ten covering 2% to 2.5%. The time point was: patch test 1, 2 weeks after DPC sensitization. Treatment: therapeutic diphenylcyclopropenone sensitization with weekly scalp DPC. Here the sequenced sample was whole blood, taken in connection with sensitization to the hapten diphenylcyclopropenone (DPC). The receptors shown here come from a woman between 45 and 60 years old with alopecia areata. Some clones in this sample may be carry-over from other donors' samples.

This clonotype was observed a few times. V usage is TRBV3-1 and J usage is TRBJ2-2, with D perhaps TRBD1 (5 bases). Trimming stripped 3 bases from V and 3 bases from J, with 14 bases between. The germline V gene encodes CDR1 LGHDT and CDR2 YNNKEL (reference sequence). The CDR3 spans 16 residues. DNA of the CDR3: TGTGCCAGCAGCCAGTGGGCTGGACACGACACCGGGGAGCTGTTTTTT. The encoded protein is CASSQWAGHDTGELFF.

This clonotype was seen a few times. The chain links TRBV20-1 to TRBJ2-1; 7 positions match TRBD2. The CDR3 loop spans 14 amino acids. Germline trimming cut 7 bases from V and 2 bases from J; bases unmatched to any gene: 8. Germline lookup yields CDR1 DFQATT and CDR2 SNEGSKA (reference sequence). This CDR3 is CSGWDRGAYNEQFF. The DNA for the CDR3 is TGCAGTGGCTGGGATCGGGGGGCCTACAATGAGCAGTTCTTC.

CDR3 in DNA: TGTGCCAGCAGGCCCCAGGGAAGTGGCATTCAGTACTTC. Its protein is CASRPQGSGIQYF. The chain recombines TRBV28 with TRBJ2-4; TRBD1 is a possible D gene (5 bases). With 6 bases removed from V and 9 bases from J, the gap between germline ends came to 15 bases. The germline gives CDR1 MDHEN, CDR2 SYDVKM. The CDR3 is made up of 13 amino acids.

This clonotype was seen repeatedly, ten times or more. The chain has TRBV5-1 and TRBJ1-2; unclear D gene. V was cut by 0 bases and J by 3 bases, with 12 bases left in between. The CDR3 consists of 15 residues. Germline lookup yields CDR1 SGHRS and CDR2 YFSETQ. The CDR3 nucleotides are TGCGCCAGCAGCTTGGTCCCCGGAGGCGACTATGGCTACACCTTC. It yields the protein CASSLVPGGDYGYTF. Full variable domain (remainder filled in from reference TRBV5-1 and TRBJ1-2): KAGVTQTPRYLIKTRGQQVTLSCSPISGHRSVSWYQQTPGQGLQFLFEYFSETQRNKGNFPGRFSGRQFSNSRSEMNVSTLELGDSALYLCASSLVPGGDYGYTFGSGTRLTVV.

The chain links TRBV6-6 to TRBJ2-3; D uncertain. The J call may be faulty, since TRBJ1-5 better matches the DNA end. Germline CDR1 reads MNHNY; CDR2 reads SVGAGI (reference sequence). The CDR3 has 13 residues. The CDR3 DNA sequence: TGTGCCAGCACGTTTCGAGACGGAGATACGCAGCATTTT. Translation: CASTFRDGDTQHF.

This clonotype was seen ten or more times. The V call is TRBV6-1, the J call TRBJ2-7; weak D call: TRBD1 (5 bases). Germline V gives CDR1 MNHNS, CDR2 SASEGT. Trimming removed 2 bases from V and 9 bases from J, with 14 bases in between. The CDR3 covers 13 residues. The CDR3 DNA sequence: TGTGCCAGCAGTGAATCCCACGACAGCCGGCAGTACTTC. This translates into CASSESHDSRQYF.

The chain carries TRBV6-1 and TRBJ1-5, with 8 positions matching TRBD1. The CDR3 sequence is 14 residues long. From germline, CDR1 is MNHNS and CDR2 SASEGT. J lost 9 bases, V lost 4 bases, and 8 bases had no gene match. The CDR3 nucleotides are TGTGCCAGCAGTGCAACGACAGGGGCCAGGCCCCAGCATTTT. It encodes CASSATTGARPQHF.

This clonotype was counted at least ten times. The chain joins TRBV9 to TRBJ2-7; weak D call: TRBD2 (6 bases). The CDR3 extends over 14 amino acids. The germline V gene has CDR1 SGDLS and CDR2 YYNGEE. Trimming cost V 5 bases and J 3 bases, with 15 bases left between them. The CDR3 here is CASSPGGAYYEQYF. The CDR3 DNA follows: TGTGCCAGCAGTCCCGGGGGTGCATACTACGAGCAGTACTTC.

Ten or more counts support this clonotype. This chain uses TRBV5-1 with TRBJ1-3; D not certain. Germline lookup yields CDR1 SGHRS and CDR2 YFSETQ. V was pared by 3 bases and J by 0 bases, with 10 bases between. The CDR3 has 15 amino acids. The CDR3 region has the DNA TGCGCCAGCAGCTCCCGACCTTCCTCTGGAAACACCATATATTTT. Residues: CASSSRPSSGNTIYF.

This clonotype was seen a handful of times. J is TRBJ1-1 and V is TRBV20-1; D remains unclear. Trimming took 3 bases from V and 7 from J, leaving 9 bases between them. The CDR3 is 11 residues long. CDR1 and CDR2 from the germline V gene are DFQATT and SNEGSKA (reference sequence). CDR3 region: CSASDHVEAFF. The DNA for the CDR3 is TGCAGTGCTAGCGACCATGTTGAAGCTTTCTTT.

V and J are TRBV7-8 and TRBJ1-5; unclear D gene. The CDR3 extends over 18 amino acids. V was cut by 3 bases and J by 0 bases, with 18 bases left in between. CDR1 is SGHVS and CDR2 is FQNEAQ in the germline V gene. CDR3 region: CASSFSADGGSSNQPQHF. The CDR3 coding sequence is TGTGCCAGCAGCTTCTCCGCGGACGGAGGATCTAGCAATCAGCCCCAGCATTTT.

This clonotype appeared many times. The J gene is TRBJ2-1, the V gene TRBV12-3 or TRBV12-4; D may be TRBD1 (6 bases). Trimming cost V 6 bases and J 7 bases, with 13 bases left between them. The CDR3 has 13 residues. The CDR3: CASSLGAWNEQFF. CDR3 sequence (DNA): TGTGCCAGCAGCCTGGGGGCGTGGAATGAGCAGTTCTTC.

This clonotype appeared a few times. V gene TRBV27 combines with J gene TRBJ1-5, with unresolved D. In germline, CDR1 is MNHEY, CDR2 SMNVEV (reference sequence). Trimming took 3 bases from V and 5 from J, leaving 11 bases between them. This CDR3 is 14 amino acids long. The CDR3 here is CASSFGHVDQPQHF. In DNA form, the CDR3 reads TGTGCCAGCAGTTTTGGCCACGTGGATCAGCCCCAGCATTTT.

This clonotype came up many times. The rearrangement uses TRBV10-3 and TRBJ1-1; no clear D. The ends were cut back, 2 bases at V and 1 base at J, with 8 bases in the middle. Germline assignment: CDR1 ENHRY and CDR2 SYGVKD. The CDR3 runs 14 residues. The chain's CDR3 is CAISELAGNTEAFF. In nucleotides, the CDR3 is TGTGCCATCAGTGAGCTGGCGGGGAACACTGAAGCTTTCTTT.

This clonotype has a count of ten or more. The V call is TRBV20-1, the J call TRBJ2-1, with D unresolved. CDR1 DFQATT and CDR2 SNEGSKA come from the germline V gene (reference sequence). V dropped 4 bases and J dropped 0 bases, with 13 bases sitting between them. The CDR3 is 15 residues long. This CDR3 reads CSANLLVASYNEQFF. The CDR3 DNA sequence: TGCAGTGCTAACCTTCTAGTGGCCTCCTACAATGAGCAGTTCTTC.

This clonotype was seen a few times. The chain has TRBV28 and TRBJ2-5, with TRBD1 as a possible D gene (5 bases). Trimming left V 2 bases short and J 0 bases short, with 7 bases between. Germline lookup yields CDR1 MDHEN and CDR2 SYDVKM. The CDR3 is 14 residues long. In DNA form, the CDR3 reads TGTGCCAGCAGTTTAACCAGGGACCAAGAGACCCAGTACTTC. Its translation: CASSLTRDQETQYF.

This clonotype was counted ten times or more. This chain uses TRBV18 with TRBJ2-5; D remains ambiguous. Germline V gene sequence: CDR1 KGHSH, CDR2 LQKENI. Trimming pared 0 bases from V and 3 bases from J, leaving 11 bases between. This CDR3 contains 15 residues. CDR3 coding DNA: TGTGCCAGCTCACCACCGACGGCGTTGGAAGAGACCCAGTACTTC. This sequence encodes CASSPPTALEETQYF.

This clonotype was seen a handful of times. This chain joins TRBV7-2 and TRBJ2-3; 7 bases match TRBD2. Germline V gene lookup returns CDR1 SGHTA and CDR2 FQGNSA. The J segment lost 5 bases and the V segment lost 3 bases, leaving 8 bases of the junction unmatched. The CDR3 extends over 15 amino acids. This chain's CDR3 is CASSLSGNSGDTQYF. The CDR3 bases are TGTGCCAGCAGCTTGAGCGGGAATTCAGGAGATACGCAGTATTTT.

This clonotype was recorded a few times. The chain links TRBV3-1 to TRBJ2-3, with 10 bases matching TRBD2. Germline trimming cut 6 bases from V and 2 bases from J; bases unmatched to any gene: 5. This CDR3 is 15 amino acids long. The germline V gene has CDR1 LGHDT and CDR2 YNNKEL (reference sequence). This CDR3 is CASSPGLAYTDTQYF. CDR3 nucleotides: TGTGCCAGCAGTCCGGGACTAGCGTACACAGATACGCAGTATTTT.

The table lists this clonotype with many counts. The chain uses TRBV6-5 and TRBJ2-3, with 12 positions matching TRBD2. Germline assignment: CDR1 MNHEY and CDR2 SVGAGI. The CDR3 extends over 16 amino acids. After removal of 4 bases from V and 1 base from J, the junction contained 3 bases not matched to a gene. The CDR3 coding sequence is TGTGCCAGCAGTTCCCGACTAGCGGGGGGCACAGATACGCAGTATTTT. Translation gives CASSSRLAGGTDTQYF.

This clonotype appeared many times. The chain links TRBV5-1 to TRBJ1-6; D may be TRBD1 (5 bases). Germline-derived CDR1 and CDR2 are SGHRS and YFSETQ. The CDR3 contains 14 residues. V was pared by 0 bases and J by 8 bases, with 9 bases between. DNA of the CDR3: TGCGCCAGCAGCTTGGAGGGGAGGGATTCACCCCTCCACTTT. Translated: CASSLEGRDSPLHF.

In its sample, this clonotype was seen many times. The CDR3: CASSEARPGLRPNTEAFF. CDR3 coding DNA: TGTGCCAGCAGTGAAGCCCGGCCGGGCTTAAGGCCGAACACTGAAGCTTTCTTT. This sequence joins TRBV6-1 and TRBJ1-1; D is unresolved. CDR3 length equals 18 residues. V was shortened by 0 bases and J by 1 base, with 18 bases between the two germline ends. Per germline, CDR1 MNHNS and CDR2 SASEGT.

The chain couples TRBV5-6 to TRBJ2-7; TRBD2 is a possible D gene (6 bases). Germline assignment: CDR1 SGHDT and CDR2 YYEEEE. The CDR3 is 15 amino acids. The V end was cut by 2 bases, the J end by 4 bases, with 16 bases between. The CDR3 reads CASSFRERPRYEQYF. CDR3 bases: TGTGCCAGCAGCTTTCGGGAGCGCCCCCGGTACGAGCAGTACTTC.

This clonotype appeared a few times. The chain recombines TRBV15 with TRBJ1-2, with D maybe TRBD1 (5 bases). Germline lookup yields CDR1 LNHNV and CDR2 YYDKDF (reference sequence). Trimming took off 5 bases at V and 6 bases at J, with 13 bases between the two ends. This CDR3 comprises 13 residues. CDR3 coding DNA: TGTGCCACCAGCTCCCAACGAGGGGATGGCTACACCTTC. This sequence encodes CATSSQRGDGYTF.

This clonotype showed up many times. This chain links TRBV5-1 with TRBJ2-3, with D perhaps given as TRBD1 or TRBD2 (5 bases each). V dropped 4 bases and J dropped 0 bases, with 12 bases sitting between them. The V gene's germline CDR1 is SGHRS and CDR2 YFSETQ. The CDR3 covers 15 residues. The CDR3 region is CASSRGTASTDTQYF. In nucleotides, the CDR3 is TGCGCCAGCAGCAGAGGGACGGCGAGCACAGATACGCAGTATTTT.

This clonotype was counted many times. This chain links TRBV12-3 or TRBV12-4 with TRBJ1-5; TRBD1 matches at 7 bases. Trimming removed 5 bases from V and 2 bases from J; junction bases left unmatched: 9. This CDR3 spans 16 amino acids. The CDR3 nucleotides read TGTGCCAGCAGTATCTCTAGGGGGCGCGGCAATCAGCCCCAGCATTTT. It translates to CASSISRGRGNQPQHF.